The 11 T cell receptor beta chains reported below all come from one sample, sequenced in a study of T-cell reconstitution after alpha-beta-depleted transplantation in children (dated by TCRdb to the mid-2010s). The library was made by PCR. For sequencing, an Illumina HiSeq 2500 was employed. TCR library preparation used molecular barcoding, with unique molecular identifiers applied to normalize quantification of the TCRbeta repertoire. TCRdb reprocessed the public reads (quality trimming at Q25 with fastp, clone calling with MiXCR) and kept in-frame beta chains. Under each unique CDR3 protein, matching rows form one entry showing the most common genes and DNA. The sample table shows about 420,000 distinct CDR3 sequences, and 11% are seen once. The biggest ten clones account for nearly 5.5% of the sample. The source material was PBMCs from the stem cell graft donor, sampled from the stem cell graft. These receptor sequences come from a human donor who donated a stem cell graft to a child with acute myeloid leukemia.

The chain carries TRBV7-3 and TRBJ2-3, with D tentatively TRBD1 or TRBD2 (5 bases each). Looked up from germline, CDR1 is SGHTA and CDR2 is FQGTGA. Trimming removed 8 bases from V and 2 bases from J, with 14 bases in between. The length of the CDR3 is 14 residues. The CDR3 is CASCRDGFTDTQYF. The CDR3 DNA is TGTGCCAGCTGCCGGGACGGATTCACAGATACGCAGTATTTT. The entire variable domain, with the rest obtained from reference TRBV7-3 and TRBJ2-3, is as follows: GAGVSQTPSNKVTEKGKYVELRCDPISGHTALYWYRQSLGQGPEFLIYFQGTGAADDSGLPNDRFFAVRPEGSVSTLKIQRTERGDSAVYLCASCRDGFTDTQYFGPGTRLTVL.

CDR3: CASSLVALFTDTQYF. CDR3 bases: TGTGCCAGCAGCTTAGTCGCGCTCTTCACAGATACGCAGTATTTT. V is TRBV7-9 and J is TRBJ2-3, with no clear D. Germline CDR1 is SEHNR and CDR2 is FQNEAQ (reference sequence). The CDR3 covers 15 residues. V was clipped by 1 base and J by 2 bases, with 10 bases between them.

CDR3 nucleotide sequence: TGCAGTGCCTGGGACAGGGGAGACTACTACGAGCAGTACTTC. This gives the protein CSAWDRGDYYEQYF. The V and J genes are TRBV20-1 and TRBJ2-7; 10 bases map to TRBD1. This CDR3 region has 14 residues. CDR1 and CDR2 from the germline V gene are DFQATT and SNEGSKA (reference sequence). V lost 6 bases and J lost 3; bases outside the gene matches: 8.

This clonotype occurred many times. For the CDR3, the DNA is TGTGCCATCAGTGGACAGGGGACTAGCTATGGCTACACCTTC. Its protein product is CAISGQGTSYGYTF. The rearrangement uses TRBV10-3 and TRBJ1-2, with 8 bases aligning to TRBD1. Germline V gives CDR1 ENHRY, CDR2 SYGVKD. The trim removed 4 bases at V and 4 bases at J, leaving 5 bases unmatched. CDR3 size: 14 residues.

This rearrangement joins TRBV5-4 to TRBJ2-2; 7 positions match TRBD1. CDR1 and CDR2 (germline): SGHNT, YYREEE (reference sequence). The CDR3 contains 15 residues. Trimming at V came to 3 bases and at J to 4 bases, leaving 6 bases not matched to a gene. This chain's CDR3 is CASSSGQAFTGELFF. DNA for the CDR3: TGTGCCAGCAGCTCAGGACAGGCCTTCACCGGGGAGCTGTTTTTT.

This clonotype was seen many times. V usage is TRBV4-2 and J usage is TRBJ1-4, with D hard to call. V lost 0 bases and J lost 7, with 9 bases in between. This CDR3 is 14 amino acids long. The germline V gene encodes CDR1 LGHNA and CDR2 YNFKEQ. The chain's CDR3 is CASSQESRAEKLFF. DNA for the CDR3: TGTGCCAGCAGCCAAGAAAGTAGGGCTGAAAAACTGTTTTTT.

The table lists this clonotype with a few counts. This sequence joins TRBV12-3 or TRBV12-4 and TRBJ1-1; 10 nucleotides line up with TRBD1. CDR3 length: 11 amino acids. Losses at the gene ends were 6 bases for V and 11 bases for J; bases not matched to a gene: 3. CDR3 DNA sequence: TGTGCCAGCAGAGGGACAGGGGAGGCTTTCTTT. Its protein product is CASRGTGEAFF.

This clonotype was detected ten times or more. The V gene is TRBV9, the J gene TRBJ2-2; D tentatively reads TRBD1 or TRBD2 (5 bases each). V lost 7 bases and J 4 bases, leaving 20 bases between the germline ends. Germline CDR1 is SGDLS and CDR2 is YYNGEE. The CDR3 contains 16 residues. The CDR3 loop is CASSAGALTFTGELFF. The CDR3 DNA sequence: TGTGCCAGCTCCGCCGGGGCTCTCACTTTCACCGGGGAGCTGTTTTTT.

This rearrangement joins TRBV29-1 to TRBJ2-3; D uncertain. The V gene's germline CDR1 is SQVTM and CDR2 ANQGSEA. Trimming removed 5 bases from V and 6 bases from J, with 15 bases in between. This CDR3 is 13 amino acids long. The CDR3 loop is CSVRLAVGDTQYF. DNA of the CDR3: TGCAGCGTTAGGTTAGCCGTGGGGGATACGCAGTATTTT.

This clonotype occurred many times. The chain recombines TRBV12-3 or TRBV12-4 with TRBJ1-1; D not resolved. V lost 5 bases and J 4 bases, leaving 5 bases between the germline ends. The CDR3 is made up of 11 amino acids. The CDR3 sequence is CASSAGTEAFF. The CDR3 DNA reads TGTGCCAGCAGTGCGGGCACTGAAGCTTTCTTT.

V usage is TRBV3-1 and J usage is TRBJ2-3, with 9 bases fitting TRBD1. Per the germline V gene, CDR1 is LGHDT and CDR2 is YNNKEL (reference sequence). The CDR3 extends over 15 amino acids. The J segment lost 5 bases and the V segment lost 0 bases, leaving 3 bases of the junction unmatched. CDR3 sequence (DNA): TGTGCCAGCAGCCAAGAGGGGACAGGGAAAGATACGCAGTATTTT. Protein product: CASSQEGTGKDTQYF.